This paragraph reports one T cell receptor (beta chain). Per the original methods: The authors estimated nucleated cell counts from reference gene primer amplification. The table came from immunoSEQ multiplex PCR; TCRdb's copy has only in-frame clones and leaves some out. The V and J calls and clone size are taken from that table; D and trimming were inferred from the DNA. The sample contains 150,000 or so clones, 88% of which appear only once. The data originate from a study of blood T cell repertoires in COVID-19. About the study: Collection of acute and convalescent COVID-19 samples took place in the United States, Italy and Spain. Nucleic acid was either cDNA or gDNA, and it came from T cells, B-cell-depleted T cells, or PBMCs.

Germline V gives CDR1 SNHLY, CDR2 FYNNEI. There are 11 residues in the CDR3. The ends lost 3 bases at V and 14 bases at J; junction bases unmatched: 5. The clonotype originates from a man aged 55 to 70 with acute or convalescent COVID-19. This chain links TRBV2 with TRBJ1-2; 8 bases agree with TRBD1. Specimen: peripheral blood. The CDR3 DNA is TGTGCCAGCAGTGATCCGGGGACAGGAACCTTC. It encodes CASSDPGTGTF.